The 8 T cell receptor beta chains presented below share a single source sample, sequenced in a study of early T cells in non-severe SARS-CoV-2 infection. TCRdb recomputed calls from the 5' RACE reads with MiXCR, one row per CDR3 protein. The table lists over 9,000 distinct CDR3 sequences, roughly 4.4% of them singletons. Sequenced input: whole blood. The receptor source for this set is an adult who was a healthcare worker with PCR-confirmed SARS-CoV-2 infection or an uninfected control (not recorded which).

Within the sample, this clonotype is medium-sized. The chain joins TRBV29-1 to TRBJ2-4; unclear D gene. The ends were cut back, 7 bases at V and 5 bases at J, with 6 bases in the middle. Germline CDR1 SQVTM, CDR2 ANQGSEA. This CDR3 is 10 amino acids long. The CDR3 protein is CSALENIQYF. DNA for the CDR3: TGCAGCGCCCTCGAAAACATTCAGTACTTC.

By its share, this clonotype is medium-sized. The chain uses TRBV4-1 and TRBJ2-1; the D gene is possibly TRBD2 (5 bases). V shed 2 bases and J shed 6 bases, with 14 bases lying between them. Looked up from germline, CDR1 is MGHRA and CDR2 is YSYEKL. The CDR3 has 15 amino acids. The CDR3 reads CASSQTPASSNEQFF. In DNA, the CDR3 is TGCGCCAGCAGCCAAACCCCGGCTAGCTCCAATGAGCAGTTCTTC.

There are many counts of this clonotype. The genes are TRBV12-3 or TRBV12-4 and TRBJ1-1, with 10 bases aligning to TRBD1. Trimming removed 3 bases from V and 3 bases from J; junction bases left unmatched: 10. The CDR3 contains 17 residues. CDR3 protein: CASSFRATGGEDTEAFF. The CDR3 DNA follows: TGTGCCAGCAGTTTTCGCGCGACAGGGGGCGAAGACACTGAAGCTTTCTTT.

The chain uses TRBV11-2 and TRBJ1-1, with D tentatively TRBD1 (6 bases). The CDR3 is 14 residues long. Trimming removed 2 bases at V and 6 bases at J, with 13 bases between. Germline V gene lookup returns CDR1 SGHAT and CDR2 FQNNGV. CDR3 in amino acids: CASSLQRGLAEAFF. The CDR3 region has the DNA TGTGCCAGCAGCTTACAACGGGGGCTCGCTGAAGCTTTCTTT.

This clonotype was detected many times. Since no conserved phenylalanine or tryptophan closes the CDR3, a read error is the likely cause. The rearrangement uses TRBV6-2 or TRBV6-3 and TRBJ2-7; D gene unclear. This CDR3 spans 13 amino acids. The ends were cut back, 3 bases at V and 5 bases at J, with 11 bases in the middle. CDR1 is MNHEY, CDR2 SVGEGT, per germline. CDR3 coding DNA: TGTGCCAGCAGTTATGCCAGCCCCCACGAGCAGTACCTC. Its translation is CASSYASPHEQYL.

This clonotype has a count of ten or more. V gene TRBV19 combines with J gene TRBJ1-2; D uncertain. The ends were cut back, 4 bases at V and 0 bases at J, with 0 bases in the middle. Per the germline V gene, CDR1 is LNHDA and CDR2 is SQIVND (reference sequence). The CDR3 extends over 11 amino acids. This chain's CDR3 is CASSTNYGYTF. In nucleotides, the CDR3 is TGTGCCAGTAGTACTAACTATGGCTACACCTTC.

This clonotype was counted many times. The chain combines TRBV13 with TRBJ2-3; D remains ambiguous. The CDR3 consists of 14 residues. V lost 6 bases and J 2 bases, leaving 12 bases between the germline ends. CDR1 and CDR2 from the germline V gene are PRHDT and FYEKMQ (reference sequence). This chain's CDR3 is CASRTTFHTDTQYF. CDR3 bases: TGTGCCAGCAGAACTACCTTCCACACAGATACGCAGTATTTT.

This clonotype was seen more than once but under ten times. A much more abundant neighbour one base away suggests this may be a read error. V is TRBV7-2 and J is TRBJ1-1; possible D gene TRBD1, 5 bases. This CDR3 has 14 residues. V lost 5 bases to trimming and J lost 10 bases, with 20 bases between them. Germline CDR1 and CDR2: SGHTA and FQGNSA. The CDR3 DNA follows: TGTGCCAGCAGCACCGGGGCGACCAACCTCGGAGCTTTCTTT. Amino acid sequence: CASSTGATNLGAFF.